This entry lists 28 T cell receptor beta chains sequenced from one sample in a study of cytomegalovirus exposure and HLA in healthy donors. The PCR was carried out with 60 Vbeta primers and 13 Jbeta primers. Sequenced by immunoSEQ multiplex PCR; TCRdb stores in-frame clones only, minus some. The sample includes fewer than 250,000 clones, around 84% seen only once; the top ten take roughly 1.8%. Source material: PBMCs. Source of these receptors: a young woman in good health and CMV-seronegative.

The chain joins TRBV11-2 to TRBJ1-2; weak D call: TRBD1 (6 bases). The V gene lost 3 bases and the J gene lost 4 bases, with 12 bases spanning the gap. This CDR3 spans 14 amino acids. Looked up from germline, CDR1 is SGHAT and CDR2 is FQNNGV. The CDR3 sequence is CASSFGTLTYGYTF. CDR3 bases: TGTGCCAGCAGCTTCGGGACACTCACCTATGGCTACACCTTC.

This chain connects TRBV9 to TRBJ2-3; 12 bases are a match to TRBD2. The CDR3 runs to 16 residues. Germline V gene sequence: CDR1 SGDLS, CDR2 YYNGEE. The V and J ends lost 3 bases and 5 bases, in that order; junction bases with no gene match: 7. The CDR3 DNA reads TGTGCCAGCAGCGGACTAGCGGGGGCCCTCGGAGATACGCAGTATTTT. Translated: CASSGLAGALGDTQYF.

This clone has only a few counts. The rearrangement links TRBV7-2 to TRBJ2-7; TRBD1 matches at 8 bases. The CDR3 contains 14 residues. Losses at the gene ends were 4 bases for V and 2 bases for J; bases not matched to a gene: 4. The germline V gene has CDR1 SGHTA and CDR2 FQGNSA. This CDR3 is CASSSGQAPYEQYF. CDR3 bases: TGTGCCAGCAGCTCGGGACAGGCCCCCTACGAGCAGTACTTC.

The chain links TRBV7-6 to TRBJ2-1; weak D call: TRBD2 (5 bases). Germline CDR1 is SGHVS and CDR2 is FNYEAQ. Trimming took off 1 base at V and 5 bases at J, with 12 bases between the two ends. This CDR3 has 15 residues. CDR3 residues: CASSLDGGWDNEQFF. In DNA, the CDR3 is TGTGCCAGCAGCTTAGATGGAGGTTGGGACAATGAGCAGTTCTTC.

The V call is TRBV7-9, the J call TRBJ2-7; D possibly corresponds to TRBD1 (6 bases). The CDR3 has 13 amino acids. CDR1 SEHNR and CDR2 FQNEAQ come from the germline V gene (reference sequence). V gave up 2 bases and J gave up 5 bases, with 10 bases separating them. CDR3 DNA sequence: TGTGCCAGCAGCTTAACCAGGGGCAACGAGCAGTACTTC. Encoded protein: CASSLTRGNEQYF.

The chain has TRBV19 and TRBJ2-7; D is possibly TRBD2 (5 bases). The CDR3 contains 13 residues. V dropped 5 bases and J dropped 6 bases, with 14 bases sitting between them. Germline V gene lookup returns CDR1 LNHDA and CDR2 SQIVND (reference sequence). DNA of the CDR3: TGTGCCAGTAGTCCCTCCGGACTCCGCGAGCAGTACTTC. It codes for CASSPSGLREQYF.

This chain connects TRBV5-5 to TRBJ1-2; TRBD1 is a possible D gene (6 bases). With 3 bases removed from V and 1 base from J, the gap between germline ends came to 10 bases. The CDR3 extends over 14 amino acids. CDR1 and CDR2 from the germline V gene are SGHKS and YYEKEE (reference sequence). CDR3: CASSSWTVNYGYTF. CDR3 bases: TGTGCCAGCAGCTCTTGGACAGTTAACTATGGCTACACCTTC.

The V and J genes are TRBV19 and TRBJ1-2; the match to TRBD1 covers 7 bases. The germline CDR1 and CDR2 sequences are LNHDA and SQIVND (reference sequence). J was trimmed by 0 bases and V by 8 bases; bases with no gene match: 12. The CDR3 length is 16 residues. CDR3 region: CASLKGALLANYGYTF. The DNA of the CDR3 is TGTGCCAGTCTTAAGGGGGCCTTACTGGCTAACTATGGCTACACCTTC.

This clone was found once. The CDR3 sequence: CASSLDPRARANTGELFF. In nucleotides, the CDR3 is TGTGCCAGCAGCTTAGATCCGAGAGCGCGCGCGAACACCGGGGAGCTGTTTTTT. This chain uses TRBV11-2 with TRBJ2-2; D call uncertain. The V and J ends lost 0 bases and 0 bases respectively, with 14 bases between them. The CDR3 extends over 18 amino acids. Germline CDR1 SGHAT, CDR2 FQNNGV.

The chain recombines TRBV28 with TRBJ2-1; TRBD2 matches at 9 bases. The J segment lost 8 bases and the V segment lost 3 bases, leaving 8 bases of the junction unmatched. The CDR3 contains 15 residues. Per germline, CDR1 MDHEN and CDR2 SYDVKM. The CDR3 DNA is TGTGCCAGCAGTTTCAGCGGGGGGCGAAAGGATGAGCAGTTCTTC. Translated: CASSFSGGRKDEQFF.

The rearrangement joins TRBV7-3 to TRBJ2-1, with 13 bases that match TRBD2. Germline V CDR1 and CDR2: SGHTA, FQGTGA. The V and J ends lost 1 base and 0 bases, in that order; junction bases with no gene match: 6. The CDR3 contains 19 residues. This chain's CDR3 is CASSLNPTSGGSSYNEQFF. CDR3 coding DNA: TGTGCCAGCAGCTTAAACCCGACTAGCGGGGGGAGCTCCTACAATGAGCAGTTCTTC.

The rearrangement joins TRBV25-1 to TRBJ1-4; D not certain. With 4 bases removed from V and 1 base from J, the gap between germline ends came to 7 bases. This CDR3 contains 14 residues. CDR1 MGHDK and CDR2 SYGVNS come from the germline V gene. The CDR3 bases are TGTGCCAGCAGTGCGGGAAGAACTAATGAAAAACTGTTTTTT. Residues: CASSAGRTNEKLFF.

The rearrangement joins TRBV10-3 to TRBJ2-3; 7 nucleotides align to TRBD2. Germline V lookup: CDR1 ENHRY, CDR2 SYGVKD. The V segment lost 0 bases and the J segment 3 bases; nucleotides outside the gene matches: 3. The CDR3 extends over 15 amino acids. The CDR3 DNA follows: TGTGCCATCAGTGAGTCTCAGCGGGGTACAGATACGCAGTATTTT. As protein: CAISESQRGTDTQYF.

As concerns this clone: Within the sample, other DNA sequences also encode this same CDR3. The J gene is TRBJ1-1, the V gene TRBV5-1, with TRBD1 matching 8 bases. Germline CDR1 is SGHRS and CDR2 is YFSETQ. V gave up 3 bases and J gave up 1 base; unmatched junction bases: 5. The length of the CDR3 is 15 residues. The CDR3 loop is CASSSDRVTNTEAFF. The CDR3 DNA reads as TGCGCCAGCAGCTCGGACAGGGTTACGAACACTGAAGCTTTCTTT.

The chain's CDR3 is CASSLRLAEGNEQFF. The CDR3 coding sequence is TGCGCCAGCAGCTTGCGACTAGCTGAAGGCAATGAGCAGTTCTTC. The chain joins TRBV4-3 to TRBJ2-1; TRBD2 agrees at 7 bases. The germline V gene has CDR1 LGHNA and CDR2 YSLEER. The CDR3 length is 15 residues. With V trimmed by 5 bases and J by 6 bases, 10 bases remained unmatched.

As DNA, the CDR3 is TGTGCCAGCAGCTTGGTGGAGCACGGGGGGCCAGATGATCCAGATACGCAGTATTTT. It yields the protein CASSLVEHGGPDDPDTQYF. The chain has TRBV7-8 and TRBJ2-3; weak D call: TRBD2 (7 bases). The CDR3 runs to 19 residues. Germline V gives CDR1 SGHVS, CDR2 FQNEAQ. Trimming took 3 bases from V and 4 from J, leaving 26 bases between them.

This chain links TRBV29-1 with TRBJ1-2; 10 bases match TRBD1. The CDR3 loop spans 16 amino acids. J was trimmed by 8 bases and V by 6 bases; bases with no gene match: 18. The V gene's germline CDR1 is SQVTM and CDR2 ANQGSEA. Written as DNA, the CDR3 is TGCAGCGTGGCGACAGGGGGCGCGGATGGTGGGAAGGGCTACACCTTC. Its protein product is CSVATGGADGGKGYTF.

This rearrangement joins TRBV28 to TRBJ1-2; TRBD1 agrees at 11 bases. The trim removed 6 bases at V and 7 bases at J, leaving 13 bases unmatched. The CDR3 has 16 amino acids. In germline, CDR1 is MDHEN, CDR2 SYDVKM. The CDR3 loop reads CASSFGGQGARGGYTF. CDR3 coding DNA: TGTGCCAGCAGCTTCGGCGGACAGGGGGCAAGGGGTGGCTACACCTTC.

The chain joins TRBV28 to TRBJ1-1; D unclear. Germline values: CDR1 MDHEN, CDR2 SYDVKM. CDR3 size: 13 residues. V gave up 7 bases and J gave up 6 bases, with 15 bases separating them. CDR3 in DNA: TGTGCCAGCACCCCCTCGGGGAGGGCTGAAGCTTTCTTT. Translated, it gives CASTPSGRAEAFF.

V is TRBV7-9 and J is TRBJ2-7; TRBD1 matches at 8 bases. This CDR3 contains 15 residues. Germline-derived CDR1 and CDR2 are SEHNR and FQNEAQ (reference sequence). J was trimmed by 3 bases and V by 5 bases; bases with no gene match: 9. CDR3 nucleotide sequence: TGTGCCAGCAGCCAAGGACAGGGTGAAATCTACGAGCAGTACTTC. Residues: CASSQGQGEIYEQYF.

This sequence joins TRBV6-1 and TRBJ1-3; 8 nucleotides line up with TRBD1. J lost 2 bases, V lost 4 bases, and 4 bases had no gene match. This CDR3 has 15 amino acids. The V gene's germline CDR1 is MNHNS and CDR2 SASEGT. The CDR3 coding sequence is TGTGCCAGCAGTGCCGCAGGGGGCCCTGGAAACACCATATATTTT. Amino acids: CASSAAGGPGNTIYF.

The chain couples TRBV6-1 to TRBJ2-7; the match to TRBD2 covers 9 bases. With V trimmed by 2 bases and J by 0 bases, 17 bases remained unmatched. The germline V gene has CDR1 MNHNS and CDR2 SASEGT. The CDR3 loop spans 20 amino acids. The CDR3 sequence is CASSEPPGSGGDVSSYEQYF. CDR3 DNA: TGTGCCAGCAGTGAACCCCCGGGTAGCGGGGGAGACGTTAGCTCCTACGAGCAGTACTTC.

This clone was observed a few times. The chain recombines TRBV6-4 with TRBJ2-2; 8 bases are shared with TRBD2. The germline gives CDR1 MRHNA, CDR2 SNTAGT. The length of the CDR3 is 15 residues. The V and J ends lost 4 bases and 2 bases, in that order; junction bases with no gene match: 3. DNA for the CDR3: TGTGCCAGCAGTGTGGTAGCGGGAAACACCGGGGAGCTGTTTTTT. Its translation is CASSVVAGNTGELFF.

The chain employs TRBV4-2 and TRBJ2-3; a possible D gene is TRBD2 (6 bases). The ends were cut back, 2 bases at V and 2 bases at J, with 11 bases in the middle. Germline V gene data show CDR1 as LGHNA and CDR2 as YNFKEQ. This CDR3 comprises 15 residues. CDR3 amino acids: CASSQNAGITDTQYF. CDR3 sequence (DNA): TGTGCCAGCAGCCAAAACGCGGGAATCACAGATACGCAGTATTTT.

The V call is TRBV5-1, the J call TRBJ1-1; 7 nucleotides match TRBD1. This CDR3 region has 18 residues. Trimming at V came to 1 base and at J to 0 bases, leaving 12 bases not matched to a gene. Per the germline V gene, CDR1 is SGHRS and CDR2 is YFSETQ. The CDR3 DNA follows: TGCGCCAGCAGCTTGAGCCTGGCAGGGGGACTTTTGAACACTGAAGCTTTCTTT. Protein product: CASSLSLAGGLLNTEAFF.

CDR3 residues: CASSYSKGAPTDTQYF. The CDR3, as DNA: TGTGCCAGCAGTTACTCGAAAGGGGCTCCCACAGATACGCAGTATTTT. V usage is TRBV6-6 and J usage is TRBJ2-3; a weak D match, TRBD1 (5 bases). Trimming left V 0 bases short and J 2 bases short, with 12 bases between. Looked up from germline, CDR1 is MNHNY and CDR2 is SVGAGI (reference sequence). The CDR3 totals 16 residues.

A single count supports this clone. The chain couples TRBV4-2 to TRBJ2-5, with TRBD2 matching over 8 bases. The CDR3 is 13 amino acids. Trimming at V came to 0 bases and at J to 10 bases, leaving 4 bases not matched to a gene. CDR1 is LGHNA and CDR2 is YNFKEQ in the germline V gene. CDR3 sequence: CASSQDREGNQYF. The CDR3 DNA is TGTGCCAGCAGCCAAGATCGGGAGGGGAACCAGTACTTC.

The chain joins TRBV7-2 to TRBJ2-5, with a tentative D call TRBD2 (5 bases). The CDR3 covers 15 residues. V dropped 5 bases and J dropped 4 bases, with 17 bases sitting between them. Germline V gives CDR1 SGHTA, CDR2 FQGNSA. The CDR3 DNA sequence: TGTGCCAGCAGCCACTTCACCCGGGCGGGAGAGACCCAGTACTTC. Its protein is CASSHFTRAGETQYF.